This entry is about one T cell receptor (beta chain). The data stem from a study of cytomegalovirus exposure and HLA in healthy donors. Produced via immunoSEQ multiplex PCR; TCRdb's table is partial and in-frame only. The sample shows more than 120,000 clones, 70% to 90% of them seen only once. This CDR3 has 13 amino acids. Germline CDR1 reads LNHDA; CDR2 reads SQIVND (reference sequence). V was cut by 5 bases and J by 3 bases, with 10 bases left in between. Material for sequencing was PBMCs. The receptor was derived from a man aged 18-30 years in good health and CMV-seropositive. The V call is TRBV19, the J call TRBJ1-1; possible D gene TRBD1, 6 bases. The CDR3 loop reads CASSQGTDTEAFF. The CDR3 nucleotides read TGTGCCAGTAGTCAGGGGACGGACACTGAAGCTTTCTTT.